This T cell receptor (beta chain) is drawn from a study of cytomegalovirus exposure and HLA in healthy donors. Study conclusions and caveats: A later look showed TCR association rates differing by HLA locus, highest for DRB1 and lowest for HLA-C. Published work reported that the classifier diagnosed cytomegalovirus status with high specificity and sensitivity.

Use of 60 Vbeta and 13 Jbeta primers characterized the PCR. Libraries were prepared by immunoSEQ multiplex PCR; TCRdb keeps only in-frame clonotypes and omits some of them. Of about 160,000 clones listed, roughly 77% are singletons. V lost 0 bases, J lost 6 bases, and 12 bases stayed unmatched. Germline CDR1 SGHVS, CDR2 FNYEAQ. This CDR3 is 18 amino acids long. This clone was seen only once. The target antigen is unknown. The sequenced sample consisted of PBMCs. The sequence derives from a man aged 30 to 39 in good health and CMV-seropositive. The rearrangement joins TRBV7-6 to TRBJ2-1; 9 bases match TRBD1. CDR3 bases: TGTGCCAGCAGCTTAGCCCCCGTGAGGGACAGGGAGGCCAATGAGCAGTTCTTC. Translated, it gives CASSLAPVRDREANEQFF.